This TCR beta chain is from a study of OX40 agonist ivuxolimab in advanced cancers. The V and J ends lost 4 bases and 4 bases, in that order; junction bases with no gene match: 10. Looked up from germline, CDR1 is LGHNA and CDR2 is YNFKEQ. The CDR3 runs 17 residues. Some clones are missing from TCRdb's copy, which holds only in-frame ones; the method was immunoSEQ multiplex PCR. The sample consists of 25,000 to 40,000 clones, over 80% of them appearing once. The sequence was obtained from an adult with an advanced solid tumor such as melanoma, head and neck, liver or kidney cancer. The chain recombines TRBV4-2 with TRBJ2-1; TRBD2 matches 10 bases. The sequencing used CD4+ or CD8+ T cells sorted from blood, collected in a trial of the OX40 agonist ivuxolimab. The CDR3 DNA reads TGTGCCAGCAGCCTTACCGAGCGGGGGGGCCAGTACAATGAGCAGTTCTTC. Translation gives CASSLTERGGQYNEQFF.